These 24 T cell receptor beta chains originate from one sample sequenced in a study of blood T cell repertoires in COVID-19. Method: immunoSEQ multiplex PCR; TCRdb's copy keeps in-frame clones and lacks some. Of 100,000 to 150,000 clones in the sample, about 85% were seen once. Sequenced material: peripheral blood. These receptors were taken from an elderly woman with acute or convalescent COVID-19.

This clone came up a few times. Distinct nucleotide sequences in the sample also encode this CDR3. The gene calls are TRBV7-2 and TRBJ1-2; TRBD1 matches 9 bases. The CDR3 spans 13 residues. CDR1 SGHTA and CDR2 FQGNSA come from the germline V gene. The ends lost 3 bases at V and 4 bases at J; junction bases unmatched: 0. CDR3 sequence (DNA): TGTGCCAGCAGCTTGGGACAGGGCTATGGCTACACCTTC. Its translation is CASSLGQGYGYTF.

Turning to this clone: This CDR3 is missing its conserved last phenylalanine or tryptophan, likely due to a read error. It is unclear where the CDR3 begins or ends on the DNA, so no DNA is shown, and the CDR3 is as TCRdb lists it. The chain links TRBV6-5 to TRBJ1-1; the D segment call TRBD1 is taken from the table without a DNA check. Counting both end residues, the CDR3 totals 14 amino acids. Germline V gene lookup returns CDR1 MNHEY and CDR2 SVGAGI. This CDR3 reads CASSYSPGQGAFFV.

CDR3 region: CASDPWGEPYGYTF. Here the CDR3 DNA reads TGTGCCAGCGATCCTTGGGGCGAACCCTATGGCTACACCTTC. The rearrangement uses TRBV5-6 and TRBJ1-2; TRBD1 might be the D (5 bases). Trimming took off 7 bases at V and 4 bases at J, with 17 bases between the two ends. This CDR3 spans 14 amino acids. CDR1 is SGHDT, CDR2 YYEEEE, per germline.

The chain couples TRBV9 to TRBJ2-5; TRBD1 aligns across 8 bases. The V segment lost 4 bases and the J segment 5 bases; nucleotides outside the gene matches: 10. CDR1 and CDR2 (germline): SGDLS, YYNGEE. This CDR3 is built from 15 residues. In DNA, the CDR3 is TGTGCCAGCAGCCCGCGGACAGGGACGGCGGAGACCCAGTACTTC. This encodes CASSPRTGTAETQYF.

The V and J genes are TRBV6-4 and TRBJ1-1; D perhaps matches TRBD1 (5 bases). V was trimmed by 2 bases and J by 4 bases, leaving 17 bases between them. In germline, CDR1 is MRHNA, CDR2 SNTAGT. The CDR3 covers 16 residues. This chain's CDR3 is CASSDRPTVTSTEAFF. The CDR3, as DNA: TGTGCCAGCAGTGACCGCCCGACAGTAACGAGCACTGAAGCTTTCTTT.

CDR3 sequence (DNA): TGTGCCAGCAGCGTCATTAGTGGCAGGGGGCCTGAAGCTTTCTTT. Residues: CASSVISGRGPEAFF. The V gene is TRBV6-2 or TRBV6-3, the J gene TRBJ1-1; 8 bases are shared with TRBD1. There are 15 residues in the CDR3. V shed 6 bases, J shed 6 bases, and the junction held 12 bases outside the gene matches. Per the germline V gene, CDR1 is MNHEY and CDR2 is SVGEGT.

With respect to this clone: Relative to the germline gene, one junction end is altered; a read error may explain this. The rearrangement links TRBV5-1 to TRBJ1-5; 12 nucleotides match TRBD1. CDR1 and CDR2 (germline): SGHRS, YFSETQ. The CDR3 totals 16 residues. CDR3 in amino acids: CASSKDGTGGGQSQHF. The CDR3 DNA is TGCGCCAGCAGCAAGGACGGGACAGGGGGCGGTCAGTCCCAGCATTTT.

The chain links TRBV10-3 to TRBJ2-5, with 8 bases aligning to TRBD1. J was trimmed by 0 bases and V by 10 bases; bases with no gene match: 4. Germline assignment: CDR1 ENHRY and CDR2 SYGVKD. CDR3 length: 13 residues. The CDR3 sequence: CATQGANQETQYF. As DNA, the CDR3 is TGTGCCACCCAGGGGGCGAACCAAGAGACCCAGTACTTC.

The chain couples TRBV19 to TRBJ1-4; 8 positions agree with TRBD1. The germline V gene has CDR1 LNHDA and CDR2 SQIVND (reference sequence). The V and J ends lost 7 bases and 8 bases, in that order; junction bases with no gene match: 6. CDR3 length: 13 amino acids. The CDR3 region is CASNGQGGEKLFF. The CDR3 bases are TGTGCCAGTAACGGACAGGGAGGGGAAAAACTGTTTTTT.

The genes are TRBV5-6 and TRBJ2-2, with 10 bases identical to TRBD1. Germline CDR1 and CDR2: SGHDT and YYEEEE. Losses at the gene ends were 5 bases for V and 5 bases for J; bases not matched to a gene: 3. This CDR3 region has 14 residues. This CDR3 reads CASRRTGGTGELFF. CDR3 coding DNA: TGTGCCAGCAGGAGGACAGGGGGGACCGGGGAGCTGTTTTTT.

This clone was detected once. The chain couples TRBV6-2 or TRBV6-3 to TRBJ1-2; 8 bases agree with TRBD1. V was pared by 5 bases and J by 3 bases, with 11 bases of the junction left unmatched. Germline lookup yields CDR1 MNHEY and CDR2 SVGEGT. The CDR3 length is 16 residues. In DNA, the CDR3 is TGTGCCAGCAGTGCCAGGGGGCGCGGTTCGGACTATGGCTACACCTTC. Amino acids: CASSARGRGSDYGYTF.

The V call is TRBV28, the J call TRBJ1-4, with 9 bases matching TRBD1. This CDR3 is 17 amino acids long. Germline V gene data show CDR1 as MDHEN and CDR2 as SYDVKM. Trimming at V came to 3 bases and at J to 5 bases, leaving 10 bases not matched to a gene. The CDR3 DNA is TGTGCCAGCAGTTTGGCCTTACGGACAGGGGTGAATGAAAAACTGTTTTTT. Translating it yields CASSLALRTGVNEKLFF.

The chain combines TRBV3-1 (or the pseudogene TRBV3-2) with TRBJ1-4; no reliable D call. CDR3 length equals 12 residues. CDR1 is LGHDT, CDR2 YNNKEL, per germline (reference sequence). The germline V and J ends were trimmed by 2 bases and 7 bases, with 5 bases remaining between them. CDR3: CASSQSGEKLFF. CDR3 DNA sequence: TGTGCCAGCAGCCAATCGGGTGAAAAACTGTTTTTT.

The gene calls are TRBV24-1 and TRBJ1-2, with 7 bases that match TRBD1. The CDR3 extends over 14 amino acids. Unmatched junction bases numbered 5, after V lost 4 bases and J lost 4 bases. From germline, CDR1 is KGHDR and CDR2 SFDVKD. For the CDR3, the DNA is TGTGCCACCAGTGACCAGGGACAGAGCTATGGCTACACCTTC. The encoded protein is CATSDQGQSYGYTF.

The rearrangement links TRBV7-9 to TRBJ1-1, with 7 bases identical to TRBD1. The CDR3 totals 13 residues. J gave up 8 bases and V 3 bases, and 6 bases lay outside the gene matches. Germline V lookup: CDR1 SEHNR, CDR2 FQNEAQ (reference sequence). The CDR3 bases are TGTGCCAGCAGCTTGGGGGGACAGAACGAAGCTTTCTTT. As protein: CASSLGGQNEAFF.

The chain links TRBV9 to TRBJ2-1; 12 nucleotides match TRBD2. V was pared by 2 bases and J by 8 bases, with 14 bases of the junction left unmatched. The CDR3 is 18 residues long. CDR1 SGDLS and CDR2 YYNGEE come from the germline V gene. CDR3 DNA: TGTGCCAGCAGCGTGTCCCCAGAACTAGCGGGGGGTGGGGATGAGCAGTTCTTC. As protein: CASSVSPELAGGGDEQFF.

The genes are TRBV7-2 and TRBJ1-6, with D possibly being TRBD1 (5 bases). Trimming shortened V by 3 bases and J by 0 bases, and 6 bases separated the two germline ends. This CDR3 region has 15 residues. Germline lookup yields CDR1 SGHTA and CDR2 FQGNSA. Here the CDR3 DNA reads TGTGCCAGCAGCTTTAGGGGCTCCTATAATTCACCCCTCCACTTT. It is translated as CASSFRGSYNSPLHF. Looking up the rest from reference TRBV7-2 and TRBJ1-6 gives the full variable domain: GAGVSQSPSNKVTEKGKDVELRCDPISGHTALYWYRQSLGQGLEFLIYFQGNSAPDKSGLPSDRFSAERTGGSVSTLTIQRTQQEDSAVYLCASSFRGSYNSPLHFGNGTRLTVT.

The chain recombines TRBV7-2 with TRBJ2-5, with 8 bases aligning to TRBD2. Germline trimming cut 1 base from V and 4 bases from J; bases unmatched to any gene: 14. Germline V gene sequence: CDR1 SGHTA, CDR2 FQGNSA. This CDR3 has 18 residues. DNA for the CDR3: TGTGCCAGCAGCTTAGGGTCGGGGGGGACCGGACTAGGAGAGACCCAGTACTTC. Protein sequence: CASSLGSGGTGLGETQYF.

V and J are TRBV12-3 or TRBV12-4 and TRBJ2-1; tentative D call: TRBD2 (7 bases). This CDR3 has 13 residues. The V end was cut by 6 bases, the J end by 4 bases, with 10 bases between. The CDR3 region is CASSRGAYNEQFF. The CDR3 DNA follows: TGTGCCAGCAGCCGGGGGGCATACAATGAGCAGTTCTTC.

This sequence joins TRBV12-3 or TRBV12-4 and TRBJ1-5; D ambiguous. With 5 bases removed from V and 3 bases from J, the gap between germline ends came to 5 bases. This CDR3 spans 12 amino acids. CDR3 in amino acids: CASSLYNQPQHF. CDR3 in DNA: TGTGCCAGCAGTCTCTACAATCAGCCCCAGCATTTT.

Here the CDR3 reads CASRGGQYNEQFF. CDR3 sequence (DNA): TGTGCCAGCAGGGGGGGACAGTACAATGAGCAGTTCTTC. The chain combines TRBV6-6 with TRBJ2-1; tentative D call: TRBD1 (7 bases). The V and J ends lost 6 bases and 4 bases respectively, with 10 bases between them. This CDR3 has 13 amino acids. Per the germline V gene, CDR1 is MNHNY and CDR2 is SVGAGI (reference sequence).

This clone was counted between two and nine times. The chain uses TRBV28 and TRBJ1-2, with D unresolved. In germline, CDR1 is MDHEN, CDR2 SYDVKM. The CDR3 length is 12 residues. Trimming cost V 8 bases and J 4 bases, with 11 bases left between them. CDR3 DNA: TGTGCCAGCCTCTCCCGGTCCTATGGCTACACCTTC. As protein: CASLSRSYGYTF.

The chain recombines TRBV18 with TRBJ1-2; TRBD1 agrees at 7 bases. Germline V CDR1 and CDR2: KGHSH, LQKENI. J was trimmed by 8 bases and V by 6 bases; bases with no gene match: 18. This CDR3 spans 16 amino acids. The CDR3: CASSRTTQGIKDGYTF. The CDR3, as DNA: TGTGCCAGCTCGCGCACTACACAGGGGATTAAGGACGGCTACACCTTC.

In its sample, this clone was seen a few times. V and J are TRBV5-5 and TRBJ1-6, with 7 bases fitting TRBD1. CDR3 length: 13 residues. Germline V gene lookup returns CDR1 SGHKS and CDR2 YYEKEE (reference sequence). Losses at the gene ends were 0 bases for V and 9 bases for J; bases not matched to a gene: 0. CDR3 bases: TGTGCCAGCAGCTTGGACAGGGGTTCACCCCTCCACTTT. Its translation: CASSLDRGSPLHF.